A selection of T cell receptor beta chains follows, all from one sample in a study of identical twins. A single record per CDR3 protein comes from TCRdb applying MiXCR to the 5' RACE reads. The sample lists around 490,000 distinct CDR3 sequences, roughly 15% occurring once. These sequences were also reported in another study, on yellow fever vaccine responses in identical twins.

Sequenced input: CD4+ T cells sorted from blood. The receptor set was obtained from a woman between 18 and 30 years old in good health. Both conserved end residues are part of each CDR3. Fields, in order: J gene, clone size, V gene, D gene, CDR3 protein, CDR3 DNA. The D gene is left open where the match is weak. The size field is filled for only some rows; it gives once, few, many or a size class.

j_call: TRBJ2-1; clone_size: -; v_call: TRBV20-1; d_call: -; cdr3_aa: CSARGRVEYNEQFF; cdr3_nt: TGCAGTGCTAGGGGGCGGGTCGAGTACAATGAGCAGTTCTTC
j_call: TRBJ2-7; clone_size: few; v_call: TRBV20-1; d_call: TRBD2; cdr3_aa: CSARVAGVYEQYF; cdr3_nt: TGCAGTGCTAGAGTAGCGGGAGTATACGAGCAGTACTTC
j_call: TRBJ2-2; clone_size: -; v_call: TRBV6-2/TRBV6-3; d_call: TRBD1; cdr3_aa: CASSYQPGGSTGELFF; cdr3_nt: TGTGCCAGCAGTTATCAGCCAGGGGGAAGCACCGGGGAGCTGTTTTTT
j_call: TRBJ2-1; clone_size: -; v_call: TRBV24-1; d_call: -; cdr3_aa: CATSDLNNEQFF; cdr3_nt: TGTGCCACCAGTGATTTAAACAATGAGCAGTTCTTC
j_call: TRBJ2-1; clone_size: few; v_call: TRBV5-1; d_call: TRBD2; cdr3_aa: CASSFPGTSGASSYNEQFF; cdr3_nt: TGCGCCAGCAGCTTCCCCGGGACTAGCGGGGCGAGCTCCTACAATGAGCAGTTCTTC
j_call: TRBJ2-1; clone_size: -; v_call: TRBV13; d_call: -; cdr3_aa: CASSLNRSSGVSYNEQFF; cdr3_nt: TGTGCCAGCAGCTTAAATAGGAGTAGCGGTGTCTCCTACAATGAGCAGTTCTTC
j_call: TRBJ1-2; clone_size: -; v_call: TRBV12-3/TRBV12-4; d_call: -; cdr3_aa: CASSLITGNYGYTF; cdr3_nt: TGTGCCAGCAGTTTGATCACAGGCAACTATGGCTACACCTTC
j_call: TRBJ2-1; clone_size: -; v_call: TRBV4-1; d_call: TRBD2; cdr3_aa: CASSQDPSGSMNEQFF; cdr3_nt: TGCGCCAGCAGCCAAGACCCTAGCGGGAGTATGAATGAGCAGTTCTTC
j_call: TRBJ1-2; clone_size: -; v_call: TRBV6-1; d_call: TRBD1; cdr3_aa: CASVRGGQEPYGYTF; cdr3_nt: TGTGCCAGCGTACGGGGGGGACAGGAACCCTATGGCTACACCTTC
j_call: TRBJ2-1; clone_size: few; v_call: TRBV4-1; d_call: TRBD1; cdr3_aa: CASSRLQGATFHEQFF; cdr3_nt: TGCGCCAGCAGCCGCTTACAGGGGGCGACGTTTCATGAGCAGTTCTTC
j_call: TRBJ2-7; clone_size: many; v_call: TRBV12-3/TRBV12-4; d_call: -; cdr3_aa: CASSLITGEQYF; cdr3_nt: TGTGCCAGCAGTTTAATAACAGGCGAGCAGTACTTC
j_call: TRBJ1-2; clone_size: once; v_call: TRBV5-6; d_call: -; cdr3_aa: CASSLADPANYGYTF; cdr3_nt: TGTGCCAGCAGCTTGGCCGACCCAGCTAACTATGGCTACACCTTC
j_call: TRBJ2-7; clone_size: -; v_call: TRBV20-1; d_call: TRBD2; cdr3_aa: CSAQREGRYEQYF; cdr3_nt: TGCAGTGCTCAGCGGGAGGGCCGGTACGAGCAGTACTTC
j_call: TRBJ1-1; clone_size: -; v_call: TRBV2; d_call: -; cdr3_aa: CASSDPGTYIPNTEAFF; cdr3_nt: TGTGCCAGCAGTGATCCTGGTACCTACATCCCGAACACTGAAGCTTTCTTT
j_call: TRBJ2-7; clone_size: few; v_call: TRBV5-1; d_call: TRBD2; cdr3_aa: CATSMGLASYEQYF; cdr3_nt: TGCGCCACCAGCATGGGACTAGCGAGCTACGAGCAGTACTTC
j_call: TRBJ1-5; clone_size: few; v_call: TRBV19; d_call: TRBD1; cdr3_aa: CATREGQGVGQPQHF; cdr3_nt: TGTGCCACCCGCGAGGGACAGGGGGTTGGTCAGCCCCAGCATTTT
j_call: TRBJ2-2; clone_size: -; v_call: TRBV19; d_call: -; cdr3_aa: CASSPGGTLSTSGELFF; cdr3_nt: TGTGCCAGTAGTCCCGGTGGAACACTATCTACTTCCGGGGAGCTGTTTTTT
j_call: TRBJ2-1; clone_size: -; v_call: TRBV20-1; d_call: TRBD2; cdr3_aa: CSAPPAGGRNEQFF; cdr3_nt: TGCAGTGCCCCACCAGCGGGGGGGCGGAATGAGCAGTTCTTC
j_call: TRBJ2-5; clone_size: few; v_call: TRBV20-1; d_call: TRBD1; cdr3_aa: CSAAQGVPETQYF; cdr3_nt: TGCAGTGCCGCCCAGGGGGTACCGGAGACCCAGTACTTC
j_call: TRBJ2-5; clone_size: -; v_call: TRBV20-1; d_call: -; cdr3_aa: CSARDGSIQETQYF; cdr3_nt: TGCAGTGCTAGAGACGGGAGTATCCAAGAGACCCAGTACTTC
j_call: TRBJ2-7; clone_size: few; v_call: TRBV3-1; d_call: TRBD1; cdr3_aa: CASSREGASSYEQYF; cdr3_nt: TGTGCCAGCAGCCGAGAGGGGGCATCGTCCTACGAGCAGTACTTC
j_call: TRBJ1-5; clone_size: few; v_call: TRBV6-2/TRBV6-3; d_call: TRBD1; cdr3_aa: CASSYHRGRKPYQPQHF; cdr3_nt: TGTGCCAGCAGTTACCACAGGGGGAGAAAACCTTATCAGCCCCAGCATTTT
j_call: TRBJ2-5; clone_size: -; v_call: TRBV7-2; d_call: TRBD2; cdr3_aa: CASSLGGGGASETQYF; cdr3_nt: TGTGCCAGCAGCTTAGGGGGCGGGGGGGCGAGCGAGACCCAGTACTTC
j_call: TRBJ1-1; clone_size: few; v_call: TRBV12-3/TRBV12-4; d_call: -; cdr3_aa: CASRPGGKNTEAFF; cdr3_nt: TGTGCCAGCAGACCGGGGGGGAAGAACACTGAAGCTTTCTTT
j_call: TRBJ2-2; clone_size: -; v_call: TRBV28; d_call: TRBD2; cdr3_aa: CASSPTLAGAGTGELFF; cdr3_nt: TGTGCCAGCAGTCCAACTCTAGCGGGAGCGGGCACCGGGGAGCTGTTTTTT
j_call: TRBJ2-5; clone_size: many; v_call: TRBV12-3/TRBV12-4; d_call: -; cdr3_aa: CASNLWGQETQYF; cdr3_nt: TGTGCCAGCAATTTGTGGGGGCAAGAGACCCAGTACTTC
j_call: TRBJ2-7; clone_size: once; v_call: TRBV20-1; d_call: TRBD2; cdr3_aa: CSAQKGGLAGYEQYF; cdr3_nt: TGCAGTGCCCAAAAGGGGGGACTAGCGGGTTACGAGCAGTACTTC
j_call: TRBJ2-5; clone_size: many; v_call: TRBV6-6; d_call: TRBD2; cdr3_aa: CASGRGRAIETQYF; cdr3_nt: TGTGCCAGCGGTCGCGGGAGGGCAATAGAGACCCAGTACTTC
j_call: TRBJ2-3; clone_size: few; v_call: TRBV29-1; d_call: -; cdr3_aa: CSVDVNTDTQYF; cdr3_nt: TGCAGCGTTGACGTCAACACAGATACGCAGTATTTT
j_call: TRBJ1-6; clone_size: few; v_call: TRBV11-2; d_call: -; cdr3_aa: CASSLEAGRSSYNSPLHF; cdr3_nt: TGTGCCAGCAGCTTGGAAGCGGGCAGGAGCTCCTATAATTCACCCCTCCACTTT
j_call: TRBJ2-3; clone_size: many; v_call: TRBV5-1; d_call: -; cdr3_aa: CASSLGSSSPTDTQYF; cdr3_nt: TGCGCCAGCAGCTTGGGCTCTAGCTCGCCCACAGATACGCAGTATTTT
j_call: TRBJ2-4; clone_size: -; v_call: TRBV10-3; d_call: -; cdr3_aa: CAISESSMTKNIQYF; cdr3_nt: TGTGCCATCAGTGAGTCATCGATGACCAAAAACATTCAGTACTTC
j_call: TRBJ2-7; clone_size: -; v_call: TRBV28; d_call: -; cdr3_aa: CATSSYEQYF; cdr3_nt: TGTGCCACAAGCTCCTACGAGCAGTACTTC
j_call: TRBJ2-7; clone_size: -; v_call: TRBV18; d_call: -; cdr3_aa: CASSPPPPGYEQYF; cdr3_nt: TGTGCCAGCTCACCGCCACCGCCCGGGTACGAGCAGTACTTC
j_call: TRBJ2-7; clone_size: few; v_call: TRBV20-1; d_call: TRBD1; cdr3_aa: CSARRTGGYEQYF; cdr3_nt: TGCAGTGCTAGACGTACAGGGGGCTACGAGCAGTACTTC
j_call: TRBJ2-3; clone_size: few; v_call: TRBV4-1; d_call: -; cdr3_aa: CASSQGATLPDTQYF; cdr3_nt: TGCGCCAGCAGCCAAGGGGCCACCCTACCCGATACGCAGTATTTT
j_call: TRBJ2-5; clone_size: many; v_call: TRBV7-2; d_call: TRBD1; cdr3_aa: CASSLAGTGVKETQYF; cdr3_nt: TGTGCCAGCAGCTTAGCAGGCACAGGGGTTAAAGAGACCCAGTACTTC
j_call: TRBJ2-7; clone_size: few; v_call: TRBV12-3/TRBV12-4; d_call: TRBD1; cdr3_aa: CASSLADRTEYF; cdr3_nt: TGTGCCAGCAGTTTAGCGGACAGGACGGAGTACTTC
j_call: TRBJ2-7; clone_size: many; v_call: TRBV2; d_call: -; cdr3_aa: CASSTGIRRDDEQYF; cdr3_nt: TGTGCCAGCAGTACAGGGATTCGGCGGGATGACGAGCAGTACTTC
j_call: TRBJ1-3; clone_size: few; v_call: TRBV12-3/TRBV12-4; d_call: -; cdr3_aa: CASSFPTGSGNTIYF; cdr3_nt: TGTGCCAGCAGTTTCCCTACAGGGTCTGGAAACACCATATATTTT
j_call: TRBJ2-1; clone_size: -; v_call: TRBV20-1; d_call: -; cdr3_aa: CSARGVFNEQFF; cdr3_nt: TGCAGTGCTAGAGGAGTGTTCAATGAGCAGTTCTTC
j_call: TRBJ2-1; clone_size: few; v_call: TRBV24-1; d_call: TRBD2; cdr3_aa: CATSDTAGGASNEQFF; cdr3_nt: TGTGCCACCAGTGATACCGCCGGGGGGGCGAGTAATGAGCAGTTCTTC
j_call: TRBJ2-2; clone_size: -; v_call: TRBV14; d_call: TRBD1; cdr3_aa: CASSPGQETGELFF; cdr3_nt: TGTGCCAGCAGCCCCGGACAGGAAACCGGGGAGCTGTTTTTT
j_call: TRBJ1-2; clone_size: -; v_call: TRBV10-3; d_call: -; cdr3_aa: CAISADSLGRGYTF; cdr3_nt: TGTGCCATCAGTGCGGACTCGCTGGGACGTGGCTACACCTTC
j_call: TRBJ2-1; clone_size: -; v_call: TRBV7-8; d_call: TRBD2; cdr3_aa: CASSLGGRGYNEQFF; cdr3_nt: TGTGCCAGCAGCTTGGGGGGGAGGGGTTACAATGAGCAGTTCTTC
j_call: TRBJ1-1; clone_size: few; v_call: TRBV6-1; d_call: TRBD1; cdr3_aa: CASSPLWVRGQNTEAFF; cdr3_nt: TGTGCCAGCAGTCCCCTATGGGTTAGGGGGCAGAACACTGAAGCTTTCTTT
j_call: TRBJ1-5; clone_size: few; v_call: TRBV6-7; d_call: TRBD1; cdr3_aa: CASIPDRGNNQPQHF; cdr3_nt: TGTGCCAGCATTCCGGACAGGGGGAACAATCAGCCCCAGCATTTT
j_call: TRBJ2-5; clone_size: few; v_call: TRBV2; d_call: -; cdr3_aa: CATSRGPGQETQYF; cdr3_nt: TGTGCCACCAGTCGAGGACCGGGCCAAGAGACCCAGTACTTC
j_call: TRBJ2-1; clone_size: few; v_call: TRBV7-9; d_call: TRBD2; cdr3_aa: CASSRLAGGPNEQFF; cdr3_nt: TGTGCCAGCAGCCGACTAGCGGGAGGGCCTAATGAGCAGTTCTTC
j_call: TRBJ2-3; clone_size: many; v_call: TRBV5-1; d_call: TRBD2; cdr3_aa: CASSLSPSGDTQYF; cdr3_nt: TGCGCCAGCAGCTTGTCGCCTAGCGGAGATACGCAGTATTTT